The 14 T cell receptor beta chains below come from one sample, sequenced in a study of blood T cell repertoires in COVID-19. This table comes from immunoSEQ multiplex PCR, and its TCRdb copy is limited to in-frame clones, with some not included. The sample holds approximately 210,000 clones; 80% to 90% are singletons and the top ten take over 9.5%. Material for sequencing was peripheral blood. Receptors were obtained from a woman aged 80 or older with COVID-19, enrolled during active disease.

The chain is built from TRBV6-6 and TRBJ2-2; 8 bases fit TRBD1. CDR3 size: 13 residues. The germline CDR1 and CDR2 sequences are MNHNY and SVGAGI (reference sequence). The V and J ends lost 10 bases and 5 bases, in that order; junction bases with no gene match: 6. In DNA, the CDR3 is TGTGCCATCTCGACAGGGGTGACCGGGGAGCTGTTTTTT. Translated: CAISTGVTGELFF.

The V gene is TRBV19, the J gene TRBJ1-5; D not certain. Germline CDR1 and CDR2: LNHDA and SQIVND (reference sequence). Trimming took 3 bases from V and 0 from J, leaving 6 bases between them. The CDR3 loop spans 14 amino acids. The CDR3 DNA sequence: TGTGCCAGTAGTATCCCCAATAGCAATCAGCCCCAGCATTTT. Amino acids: CASSIPNSNQPQHF.

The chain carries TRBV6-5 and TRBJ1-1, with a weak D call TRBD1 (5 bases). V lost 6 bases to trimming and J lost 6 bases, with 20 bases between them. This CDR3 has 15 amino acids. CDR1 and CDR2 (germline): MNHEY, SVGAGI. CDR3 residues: CASRSQSSWGAEAFF. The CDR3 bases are TGTGCCAGCAGGTCACAGTCTTCCTGGGGCGCTGAAGCTTTCTTT.

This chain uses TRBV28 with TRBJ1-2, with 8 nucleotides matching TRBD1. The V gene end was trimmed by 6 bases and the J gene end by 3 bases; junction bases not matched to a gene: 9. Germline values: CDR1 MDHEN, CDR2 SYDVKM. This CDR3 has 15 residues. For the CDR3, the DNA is TGTGCCAGCAGGACGACAGGGGCCCGGGACTATGGCTACACCTTC. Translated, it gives CASRTTGARDYGYTF.

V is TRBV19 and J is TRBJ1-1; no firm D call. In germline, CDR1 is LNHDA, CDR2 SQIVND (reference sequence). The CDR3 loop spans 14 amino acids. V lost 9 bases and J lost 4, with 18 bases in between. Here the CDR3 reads CASQGMGGSTEAFF. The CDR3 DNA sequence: TGTGCCAGCCAAGGGATGGGCGGGAGCACTGAAGCTTTCTTT. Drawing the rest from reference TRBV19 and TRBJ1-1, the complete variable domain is DGGITQSPKYLFRKEGQNVTLSCEQNLNHDAMYWYRQDPGQGLRLIYYSQIVNDFQKGDIAEGYSVSREKKESFPLTVTSAQKNPTAFYLCASQGMGGSTEAFFGQGTRLTVV.

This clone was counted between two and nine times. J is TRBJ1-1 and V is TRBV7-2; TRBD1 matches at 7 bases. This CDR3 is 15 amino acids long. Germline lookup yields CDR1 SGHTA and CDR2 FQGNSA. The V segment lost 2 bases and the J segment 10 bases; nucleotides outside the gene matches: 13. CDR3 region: CASSLRQGGVSRAFF. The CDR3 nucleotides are TGTGCCAGCAGCTTACGGCAGGGGGGCGTCAGTAGAGCTTTCTTT.

The CDR3 DNA follows: TGTGCCAGCAGTACAAGACAGGGGGCTAGGTATGGCTACACCTTC. Encoded protein: CASSTRQGARYGYTF. This chain links TRBV2 with TRBJ1-2; 10 bases are a match to TRBD1. The CDR3 consists of 15 residues. Per the germline V gene, CDR1 is SNHLY and CDR2 is FYNNEI. The J segment lost 5 bases and the V segment lost 5 bases, leaving 8 bases of the junction unmatched.

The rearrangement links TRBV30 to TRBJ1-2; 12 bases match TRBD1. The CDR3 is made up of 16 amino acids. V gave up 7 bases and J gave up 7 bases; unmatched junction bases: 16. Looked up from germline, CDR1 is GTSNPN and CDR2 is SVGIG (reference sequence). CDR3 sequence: CASVRFPGQGALGYTF. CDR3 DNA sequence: TGTGCCTCAGTCCGATTCCCGGGACAGGGGGCGCTTGGCTACACCTTC. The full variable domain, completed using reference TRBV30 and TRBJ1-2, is SQTIHQWPATLVQPVGSPLSLECTVEGTSNPNLYWYRQAAGRGLQLLFYSVGIGQISSEVPQNLSASRPQDRQFILSSKKLLLSDSGFYLCASVRFPGQGALGYTFGSGTRLTVV.

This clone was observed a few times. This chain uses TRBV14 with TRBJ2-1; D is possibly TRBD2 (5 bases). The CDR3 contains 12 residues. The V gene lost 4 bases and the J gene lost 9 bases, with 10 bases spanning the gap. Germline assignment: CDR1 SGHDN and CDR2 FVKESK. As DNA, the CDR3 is TGTGCCAGCAGCCCTCGCCGGGGTGAGCAGTTCTTC. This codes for CASSPRRGEQFF.

The CDR3 sequence: CASSFTQGFYGYTF. In DNA form, the CDR3 reads TGTGCCAGCAGCTTCACCCAGGGGTTCTATGGCTACACCTTC. The V and J genes are TRBV7-2 and TRBJ1-2, with a tentative D call TRBD1 (6 bases). Looked up from germline, CDR1 is SGHTA and CDR2 is FQGNSA. The CDR3 runs 14 residues. Deletions cut 3 bases from V and 4 bases from J, with 12 bases between.

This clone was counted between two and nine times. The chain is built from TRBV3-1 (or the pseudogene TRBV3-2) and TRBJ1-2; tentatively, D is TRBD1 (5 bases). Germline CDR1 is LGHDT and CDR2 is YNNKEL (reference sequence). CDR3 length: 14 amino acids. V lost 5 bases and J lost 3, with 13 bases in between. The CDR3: CASSYDGGDYGYTF. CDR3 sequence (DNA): TGTGCCAGCAGCTATGACGGGGGAGACTATGGCTACACCTTC.

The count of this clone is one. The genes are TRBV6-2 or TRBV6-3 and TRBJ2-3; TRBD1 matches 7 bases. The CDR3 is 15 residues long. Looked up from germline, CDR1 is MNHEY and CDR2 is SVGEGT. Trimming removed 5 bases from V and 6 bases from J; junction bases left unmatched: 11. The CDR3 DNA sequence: TGTGCCAGCAGTCGACAGGGAAGGTCCGCCGATACGCAGTATTTT. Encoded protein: CASSRQGRSADTQYF.

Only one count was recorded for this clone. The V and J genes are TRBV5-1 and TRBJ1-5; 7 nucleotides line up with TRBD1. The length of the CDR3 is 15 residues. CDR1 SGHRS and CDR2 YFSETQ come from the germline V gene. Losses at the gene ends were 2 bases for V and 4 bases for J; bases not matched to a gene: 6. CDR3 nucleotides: TGCGCCAGCAGCTTAAATTGGGACAGAAATCAGCCCCAGCATTTT. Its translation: CASSLNWDRNQPQHF.

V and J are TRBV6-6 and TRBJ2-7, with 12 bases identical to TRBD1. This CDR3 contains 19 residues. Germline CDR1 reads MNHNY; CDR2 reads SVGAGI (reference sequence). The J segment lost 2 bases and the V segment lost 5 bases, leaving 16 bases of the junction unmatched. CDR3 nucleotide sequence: TGTGCCAGCAGTCGCCCTCCGGGACAGGGGGCGAAATGGGCCTACGAGCAGTACTTC. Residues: CASSRPPGQGAKWAYEQYF.